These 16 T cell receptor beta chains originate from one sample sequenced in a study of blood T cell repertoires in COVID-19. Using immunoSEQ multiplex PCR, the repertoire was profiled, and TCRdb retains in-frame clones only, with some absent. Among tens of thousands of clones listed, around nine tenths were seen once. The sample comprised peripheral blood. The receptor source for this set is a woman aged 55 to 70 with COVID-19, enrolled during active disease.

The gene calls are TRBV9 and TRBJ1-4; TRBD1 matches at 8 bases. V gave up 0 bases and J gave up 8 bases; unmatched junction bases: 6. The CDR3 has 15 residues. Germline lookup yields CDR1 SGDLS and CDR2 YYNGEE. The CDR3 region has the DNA TGTGCCAGCAGCGTAGAACCCAGGGGGCGAGAAAAACTGTTTTTT. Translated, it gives CASSVEPRGREKLFF.

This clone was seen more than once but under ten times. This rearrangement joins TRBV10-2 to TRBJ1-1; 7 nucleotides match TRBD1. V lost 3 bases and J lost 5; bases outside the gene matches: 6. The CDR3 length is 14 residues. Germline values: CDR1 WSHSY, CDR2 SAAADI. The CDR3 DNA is TGCGCCAGCAGTGACTACCACAGGGGAACTGAAGCTTTCTTT. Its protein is CASSDYHRGTEAFF.

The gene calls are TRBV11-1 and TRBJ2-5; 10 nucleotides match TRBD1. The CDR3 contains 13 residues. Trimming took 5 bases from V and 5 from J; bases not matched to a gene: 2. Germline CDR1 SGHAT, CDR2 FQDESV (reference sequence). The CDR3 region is CASSGGQGETQYF. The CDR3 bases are TGTGCCAGCAGCGGGGGACAGGGGGAGACCCAGTACTTC.

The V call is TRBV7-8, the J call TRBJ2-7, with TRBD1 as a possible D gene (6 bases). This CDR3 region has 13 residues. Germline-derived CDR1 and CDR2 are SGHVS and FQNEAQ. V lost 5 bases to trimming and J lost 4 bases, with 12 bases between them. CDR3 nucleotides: TGTGCCAGCAGCAGGGGGATCTCGTACGAGCAGTACTTC. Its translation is CASSRGISYEQYF.

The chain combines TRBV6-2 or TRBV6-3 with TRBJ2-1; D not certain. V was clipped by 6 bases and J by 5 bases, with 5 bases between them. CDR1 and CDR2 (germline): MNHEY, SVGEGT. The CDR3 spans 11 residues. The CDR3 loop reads CASSLDNEQFF. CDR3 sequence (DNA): TGTGCCAGCAGCTTAGACAATGAGCAGTTCTTC.

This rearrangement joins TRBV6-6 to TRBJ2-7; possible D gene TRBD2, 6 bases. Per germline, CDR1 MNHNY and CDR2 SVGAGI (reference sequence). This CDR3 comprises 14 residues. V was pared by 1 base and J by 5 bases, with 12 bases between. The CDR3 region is CASSYFQGGDEQYF. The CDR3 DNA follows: TGTGCCAGCAGTTACTTTCAGGGAGGTGACGAGCAGTACTTC.

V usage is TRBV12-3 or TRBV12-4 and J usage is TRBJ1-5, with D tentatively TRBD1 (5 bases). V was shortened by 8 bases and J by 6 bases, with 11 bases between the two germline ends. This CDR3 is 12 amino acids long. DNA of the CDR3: TGTGCCAGCCGGGGGGTAGGTCAGCCCCAGCATTTT. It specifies CASRGVGQPQHF.

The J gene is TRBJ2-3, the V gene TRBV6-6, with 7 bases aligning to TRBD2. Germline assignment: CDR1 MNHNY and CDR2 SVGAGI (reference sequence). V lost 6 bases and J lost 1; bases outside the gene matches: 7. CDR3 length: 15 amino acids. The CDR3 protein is CASSHRRGGTDTQYF. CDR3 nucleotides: TGTGCCAGCAGCCACCGACGGGGGGGCACAGATACGCAGTATTTT.

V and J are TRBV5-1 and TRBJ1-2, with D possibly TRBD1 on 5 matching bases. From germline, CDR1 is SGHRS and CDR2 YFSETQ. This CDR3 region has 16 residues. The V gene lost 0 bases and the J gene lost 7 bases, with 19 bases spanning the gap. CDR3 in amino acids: CASSLAPSQGRFGYTF. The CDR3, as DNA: TGCGCCAGCAGCTTGGCCCCCTCGCAGGGTAGGTTTGGCTACACCTTC.

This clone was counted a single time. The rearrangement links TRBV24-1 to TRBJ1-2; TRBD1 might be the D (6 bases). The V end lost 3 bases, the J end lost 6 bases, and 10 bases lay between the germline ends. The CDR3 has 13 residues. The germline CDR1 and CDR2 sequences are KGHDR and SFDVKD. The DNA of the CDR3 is TGTGCCACCAGTGATCCCACAGGGAATGGCTACACCTTC. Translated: CATSDPTGNGYTF.

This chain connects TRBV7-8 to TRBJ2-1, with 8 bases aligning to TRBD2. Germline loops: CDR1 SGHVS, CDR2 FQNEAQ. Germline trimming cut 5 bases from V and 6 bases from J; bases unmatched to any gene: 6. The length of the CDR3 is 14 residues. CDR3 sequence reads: CASSRGLEGNEQFF. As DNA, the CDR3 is TGTGCCAGCAGCAGGGGACTAGAGGGCAATGAGCAGTTCTTC.

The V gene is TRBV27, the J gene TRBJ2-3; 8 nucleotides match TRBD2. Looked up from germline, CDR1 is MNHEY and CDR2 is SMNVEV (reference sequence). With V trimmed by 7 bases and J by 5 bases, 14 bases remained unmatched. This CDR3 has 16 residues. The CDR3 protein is CASTPLGSGAGDTQYF. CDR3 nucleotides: TGTGCCAGCACCCCGCTGGGTAGCGGGGCAGGAGATACGCAGTATTTT.

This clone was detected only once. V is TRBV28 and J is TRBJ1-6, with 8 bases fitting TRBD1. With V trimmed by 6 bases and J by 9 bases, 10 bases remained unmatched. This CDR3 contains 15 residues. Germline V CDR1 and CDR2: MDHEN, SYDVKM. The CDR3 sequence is CASSPGQGLGSPLHF. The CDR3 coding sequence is TGTGCCAGCAGCCCCGGACAGGGATTAGGTTCACCCCTCCACTTT.

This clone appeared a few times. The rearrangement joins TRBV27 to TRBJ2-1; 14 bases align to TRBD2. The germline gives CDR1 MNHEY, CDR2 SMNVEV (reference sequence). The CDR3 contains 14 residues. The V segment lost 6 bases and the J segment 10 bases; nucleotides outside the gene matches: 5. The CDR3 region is CASRRLAGGLEQFF. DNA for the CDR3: TGTGCCAGCAGACGACTAGCGGGGGGGCTCGAGCAGTTCTTC.

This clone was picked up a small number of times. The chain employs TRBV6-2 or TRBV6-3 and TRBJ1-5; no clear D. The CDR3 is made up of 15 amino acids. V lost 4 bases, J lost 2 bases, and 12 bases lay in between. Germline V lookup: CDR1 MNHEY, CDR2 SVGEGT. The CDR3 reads CASSSVLGGNQPQHF. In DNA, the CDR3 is TGTGCCAGCAGTTCGGTCTTGGGAGGCAATCAGCCCCAGCATTTT.

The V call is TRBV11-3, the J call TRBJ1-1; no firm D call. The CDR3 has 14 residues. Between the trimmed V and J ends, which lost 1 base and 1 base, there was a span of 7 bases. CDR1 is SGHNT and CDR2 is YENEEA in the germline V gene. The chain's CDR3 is CASSLGGGNTEAFF. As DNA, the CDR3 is TGTGCCAGCAGCTTAGGGGGAGGGAACACTGAAGCTTTCTTT.